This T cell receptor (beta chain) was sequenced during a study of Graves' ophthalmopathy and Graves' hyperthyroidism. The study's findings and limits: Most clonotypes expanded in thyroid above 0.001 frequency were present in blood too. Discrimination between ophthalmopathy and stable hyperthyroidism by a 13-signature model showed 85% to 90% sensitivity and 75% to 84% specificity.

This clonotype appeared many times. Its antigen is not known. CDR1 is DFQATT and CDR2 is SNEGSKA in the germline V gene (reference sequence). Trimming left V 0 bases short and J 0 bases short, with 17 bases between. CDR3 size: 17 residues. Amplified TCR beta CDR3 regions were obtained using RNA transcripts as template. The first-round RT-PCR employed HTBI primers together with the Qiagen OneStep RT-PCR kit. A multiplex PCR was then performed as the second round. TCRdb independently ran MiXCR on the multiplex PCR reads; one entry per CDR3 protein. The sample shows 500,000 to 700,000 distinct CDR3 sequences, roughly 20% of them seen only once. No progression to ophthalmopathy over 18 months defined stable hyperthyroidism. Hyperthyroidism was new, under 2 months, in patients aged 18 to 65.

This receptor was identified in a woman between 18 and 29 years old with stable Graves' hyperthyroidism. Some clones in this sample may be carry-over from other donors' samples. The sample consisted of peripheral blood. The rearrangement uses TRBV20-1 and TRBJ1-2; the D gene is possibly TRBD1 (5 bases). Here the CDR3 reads CSARDLTGLEANYGYTF. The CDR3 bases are TGCAGTGCTAGAGATCTAACAGGATTGGAAGCTAACTATGGCTACACCTTC.